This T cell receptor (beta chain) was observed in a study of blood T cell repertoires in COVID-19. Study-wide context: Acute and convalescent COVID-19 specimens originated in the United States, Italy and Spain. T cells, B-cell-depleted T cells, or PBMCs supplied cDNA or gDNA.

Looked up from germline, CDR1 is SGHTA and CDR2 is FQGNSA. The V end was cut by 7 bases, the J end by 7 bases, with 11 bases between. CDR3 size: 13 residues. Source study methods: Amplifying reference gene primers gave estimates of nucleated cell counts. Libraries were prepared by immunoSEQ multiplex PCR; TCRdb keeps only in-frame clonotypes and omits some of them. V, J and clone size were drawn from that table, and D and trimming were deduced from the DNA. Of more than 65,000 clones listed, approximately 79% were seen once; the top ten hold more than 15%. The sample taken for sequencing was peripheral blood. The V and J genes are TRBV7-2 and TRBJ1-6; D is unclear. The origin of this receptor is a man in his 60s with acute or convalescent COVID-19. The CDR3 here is CASNLSFNSPLHF. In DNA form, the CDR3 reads TGTGCCAGCAACCTATCCTTCAATTCACCCCTCCACTTT.